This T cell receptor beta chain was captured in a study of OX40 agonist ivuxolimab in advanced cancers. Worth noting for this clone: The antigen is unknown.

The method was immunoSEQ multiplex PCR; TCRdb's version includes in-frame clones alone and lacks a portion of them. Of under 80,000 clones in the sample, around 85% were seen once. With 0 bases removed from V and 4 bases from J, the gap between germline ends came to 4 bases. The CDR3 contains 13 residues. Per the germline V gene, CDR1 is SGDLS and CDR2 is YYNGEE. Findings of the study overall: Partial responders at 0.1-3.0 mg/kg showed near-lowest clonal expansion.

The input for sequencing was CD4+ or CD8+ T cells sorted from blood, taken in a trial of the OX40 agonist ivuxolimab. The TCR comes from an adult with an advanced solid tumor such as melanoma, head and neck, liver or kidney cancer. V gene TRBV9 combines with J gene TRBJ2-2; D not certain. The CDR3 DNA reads TGTGCCAGCAGCGTAGAAGGCACCGGGGAGCTGTTTTTT. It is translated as CASSVEGTGELFF.